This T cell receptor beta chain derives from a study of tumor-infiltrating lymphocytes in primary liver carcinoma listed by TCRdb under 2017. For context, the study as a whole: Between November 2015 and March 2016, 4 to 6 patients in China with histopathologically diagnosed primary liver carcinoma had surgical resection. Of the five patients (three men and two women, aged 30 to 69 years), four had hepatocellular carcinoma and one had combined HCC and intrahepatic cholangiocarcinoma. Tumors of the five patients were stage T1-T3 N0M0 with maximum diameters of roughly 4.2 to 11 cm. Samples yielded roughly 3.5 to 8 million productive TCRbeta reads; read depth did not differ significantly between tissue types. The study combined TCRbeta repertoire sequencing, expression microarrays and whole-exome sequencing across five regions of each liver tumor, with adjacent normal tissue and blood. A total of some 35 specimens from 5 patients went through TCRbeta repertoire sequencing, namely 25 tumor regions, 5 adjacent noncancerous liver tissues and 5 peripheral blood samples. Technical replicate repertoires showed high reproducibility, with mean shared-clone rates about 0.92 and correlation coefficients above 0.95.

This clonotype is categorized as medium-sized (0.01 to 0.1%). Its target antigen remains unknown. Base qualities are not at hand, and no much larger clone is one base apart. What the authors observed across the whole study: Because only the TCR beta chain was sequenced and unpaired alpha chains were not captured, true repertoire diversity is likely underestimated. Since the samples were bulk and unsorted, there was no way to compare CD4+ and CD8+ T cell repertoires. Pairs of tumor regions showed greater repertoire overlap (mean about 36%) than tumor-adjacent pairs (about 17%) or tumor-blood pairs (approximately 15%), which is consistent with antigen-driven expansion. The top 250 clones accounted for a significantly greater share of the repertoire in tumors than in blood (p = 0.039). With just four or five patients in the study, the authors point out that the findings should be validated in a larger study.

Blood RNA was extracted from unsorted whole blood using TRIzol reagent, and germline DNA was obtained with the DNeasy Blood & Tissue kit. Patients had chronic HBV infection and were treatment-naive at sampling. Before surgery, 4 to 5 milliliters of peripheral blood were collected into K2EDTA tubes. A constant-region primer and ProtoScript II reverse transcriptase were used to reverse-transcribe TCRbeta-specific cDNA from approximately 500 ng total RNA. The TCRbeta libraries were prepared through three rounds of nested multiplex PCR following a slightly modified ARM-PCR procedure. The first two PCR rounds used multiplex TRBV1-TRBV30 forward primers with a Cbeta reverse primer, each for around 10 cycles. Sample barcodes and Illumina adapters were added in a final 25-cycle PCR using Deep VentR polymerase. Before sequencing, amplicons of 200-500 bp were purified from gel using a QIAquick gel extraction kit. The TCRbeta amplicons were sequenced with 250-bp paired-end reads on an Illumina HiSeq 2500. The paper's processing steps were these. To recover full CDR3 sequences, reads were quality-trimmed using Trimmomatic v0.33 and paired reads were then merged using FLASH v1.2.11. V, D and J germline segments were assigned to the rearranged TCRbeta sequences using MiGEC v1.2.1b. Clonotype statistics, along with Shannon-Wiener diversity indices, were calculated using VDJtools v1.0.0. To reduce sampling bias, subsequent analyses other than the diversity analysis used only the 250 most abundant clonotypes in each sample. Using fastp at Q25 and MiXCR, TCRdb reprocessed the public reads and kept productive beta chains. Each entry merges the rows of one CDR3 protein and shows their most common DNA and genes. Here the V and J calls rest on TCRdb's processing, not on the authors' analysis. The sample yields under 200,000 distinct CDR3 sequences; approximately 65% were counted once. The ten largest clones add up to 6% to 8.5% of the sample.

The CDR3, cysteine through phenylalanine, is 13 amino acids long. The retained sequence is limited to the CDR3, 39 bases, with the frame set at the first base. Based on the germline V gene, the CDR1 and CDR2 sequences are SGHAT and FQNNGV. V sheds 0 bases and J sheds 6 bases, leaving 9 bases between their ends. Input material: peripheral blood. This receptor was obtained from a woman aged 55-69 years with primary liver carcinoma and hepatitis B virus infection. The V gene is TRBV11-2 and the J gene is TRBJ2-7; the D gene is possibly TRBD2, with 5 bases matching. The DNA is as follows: TGTGCCAGCAGCTTAGAGTCGAGGGCCGAGCAGTACTTC. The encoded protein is CASSLESRAEQYF. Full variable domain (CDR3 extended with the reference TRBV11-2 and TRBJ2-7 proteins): EAGVAQSPRYKIIEKRQSVAFWCNPISGHATLYWYQQILGQGPKLLIQFQNNGVVDDSQLPKDRFSAERLKGVDSTLKIQPAKLEDSAVYLCASSLESRAEQYFGPGTRLTVT.